These 14 T cell receptor beta chains were sequenced from one sample in a study of T-cell memory formation after mild COVID-19. A single record per CDR3 protein comes from TCRdb applying MiXCR to the 5' RACE reads. The data show over 450,000 distinct CDR3 sequences, with roughly 22% seen just once and around an eighth held by the top ten. The sequenced sample consisted of PBMCs or a T cell subset sorted from them (not recorded which). The receptor source for this set is an adult woman who had mild COVID-19 (a few samples of this study predate the infection). Cell type and time point are not known.

This clonotype was seen a handful of times. The gene calls are TRBV7-9 and TRBJ1-1; D remains unclear. This CDR3 comprises 13 residues. CDR1 is SEHNR and CDR2 is FQNEAQ in the germline V gene (reference sequence). Trimming stripped 5 bases from V and 4 bases from J, with 11 bases between. The DNA for the CDR3 is TGTGCCAGCAGCCGCGGAAGGGCCACTGAAGCTTTCTTT. Protein product: CASSRGRATEAFF.

This clonotype was detected a few times. This chain links TRBV19 with TRBJ1-1; D not resolved. With 3 bases removed from V and 2 bases from J, the gap between germline ends came to 10 bases. Germline CDR1 LNHDA, CDR2 SQIVND (reference sequence). The CDR3 covers 14 residues. The CDR3 reads CASSIYGLNTEAFF. For the CDR3, the DNA is TGTGCCAGTAGTATTTACGGGTTAAACACTGAAGCTTTCTTT.

This clonotype showed up just a few times. V usage is TRBV4-3 and J usage is TRBJ2-7; no reliable D call. Germline V gene sequence: CDR1 LGHNA, CDR2 YSLEER. Trimming took 2 bases from V and 5 from J, leaving 16 bases between them. CDR3 size: 15 residues. The CDR3 DNA reads TGCGCCAGCAGCCAATCACTTCGTGGCGTCGACGAGCAGTACTTC. It codes for CASSQSLRGVDEQYF.

The chain carries TRBV20-1 and TRBJ2-1; the D is unclear. V was trimmed by 0 bases and J by 1 base, leaving 10 bases between them. The germline V gene encodes CDR1 DFQATT and CDR2 SNEGSKA (reference sequence). This CDR3 region has 15 residues. CDR3 DNA: TGCAGTGCTAGAGATCCGGACGGTTCCTACAATGAGCAGTTCTTC. This gives the protein CSARDPDGSYNEQFF.

V is TRBV6-2 or TRBV6-3 and J is TRBJ2-7; the match to TRBD2 covers 10 bases. V gave up 0 bases and J gave up 5 bases; unmatched junction bases: 10. The CDR3 has 17 residues. Looked up from germline, CDR1 is MNHEY and CDR2 is SVGEGT. In nucleotides, the CDR3 is TGTGCCAGCAGTTACTCGACTTCGCCCGGGACTAGCGACGAGCAGTACTTC. Protein sequence: CASSYSTSPGTSDEQYF.

This clonotype has just a few counts. The rearrangement links TRBV7-6 to TRBJ2-1, with D perhaps matching TRBD1 (6 bases). This CDR3 region has 13 residues. Trimming took 5 bases from V and 8 from J, leaving 13 bases between them. Germline V lookup: CDR1 SGHVS, CDR2 FNYEAQ. CDR3 in DNA: TGTGCCAGCAGCGTCAGGGGTGTCTATGAGCAGTTCTTC. It yields the protein CASSVRGVYEQFF.

V is TRBV7-3 and J is TRBJ2-3, with 11 bases lining up with TRBD1. V lost 4 bases to trimming and J lost 5 bases; unmatched junction nucleotides: 2. There are 14 residues in the CDR3. CDR1 is SGHTA, CDR2 FQGTGA, per germline. CDR3 DNA sequence: TGTGCCAGCAGCTGGACAGGGGGCATAGATACGCAGTATTTT. Translating gives CASSWTGGIDTQYF.

This clonotype was observed a handful of times. The chain has TRBV7-2 and TRBJ2-7, with unresolved D. The CDR3 contains 14 residues. Trimming shortened V by 2 bases and J by 3 bases, and 11 bases separated the two germline ends. The V gene's germline CDR1 is SGHTA and CDR2 FQGNSA. CDR3 sequence (DNA): TGTGCCAGCAGCTTATCAAGAGACCGCTACGAGCAGTACTTC. This gives the protein CASSLSRDRYEQYF.

This clonotype was counted only a few times. The J gene is TRBJ1-2, the V gene TRBV12-3 or TRBV12-4; 10 nucleotides align to TRBD1. V was pared by 5 bases and J by 9 bases, with 9 bases of the junction left unmatched. This CDR3 has 14 amino acids. In nucleotides, the CDR3 is TGTGCCAGCAGTCGCCAGACAGGGGGCTGGAGCTACACCTTC. This translates into CASSRQTGGWSYTF.

A remark on this clonotype: The CDR3 ends on some other residue instead of the conserved phenylalanine or tryptophan, so this is likely a read error. The rearrangement links TRBV5-1 to TRBJ1-1; D is undetermined. The CDR3 has 16 amino acids. Germline V gene lookup returns CDR1 SGHRS and CDR2 YFSETQ. Deletions cut 4 bases from V and 0 bases from J, with 16 bases between. The CDR3 DNA reads TGCGCCAGCAGCCCCGTTCGGAGGATCATGAACACTGAAGCTTTCTTA. This gives the protein CASSPVRRIMNTEAFL.

This clonotype was seen more than once but under ten times. This chain connects TRBV5-1 to TRBJ1-2, with unresolved D. This CDR3 region has 14 residues. Germline lookup yields CDR1 SGHRS and CDR2 YFSETQ. V lost 0 bases to trimming and J lost 4 bases, with 10 bases between them. CDR3: CASSLAPDLYGYTF. The CDR3 DNA reads TGCGCCAGCAGCTTGGCTCCAGATCTCTATGGCTACACCTTC.

The J gene is TRBJ2-2, the V gene TRBV24-1; a possible D gene is TRBD1 (6 bases). The CDR3 runs 14 residues. Trimming cost V 9 bases and J 4 bases, with 14 bases left between them. Per germline, CDR1 KGHDR and CDR2 SFDVKD. As DNA, the CDR3 is TGTGCCACCGGGAGACAGGACCTCACCGGGGAGCTGTTTTTT. It yields the protein CATGRQDLTGELFF.

This clonotype was seen at least ten times. The CDR3 sequence: CASSAGGQGPYEQYF. In DNA, the CDR3 is TGTGCCAGCAGCGCAGGGGGACAGGGGCCCTACGAGCAGTACTTC. This chain uses TRBV9 with TRBJ2-7, with 10 bases aligning to TRBD1. J gave up 2 bases and V 3 bases, and 5 bases lay outside the gene matches. The CDR3 is 15 residues long. Germline assignment: CDR1 SGDLS and CDR2 YYNGEE. The whole variable domain, remainder taken from reference TRBV9 and TRBJ2-7, is DSGVTQTPKHLITATGQRVTLRCSPRSGDLSVYWYQQSLDQGLQFLIQYYNGEERAKGNILERFSAQQFPDLHSELNLSSLELGDSALYFCASSAGGQGPYEQYFGPGTRLTVT.

The gene calls are TRBV9 and TRBJ2-1; D gene ambiguous. The CDR3 sequence is 15 residues long. The V gene's germline CDR1 is SGDLS and CDR2 YYNGEE. The ends were cut back, 0 bases at V and 5 bases at J, with 12 bases in the middle. Here the CDR3 DNA reads TGTGCCAGCAGCGTAGTGGCTTTTGGGCACAATGAGCAGTTCTTC. Its translation: CASSVVAFGHNEQFF.